The 31 T cell receptor beta chains listed next were all sequenced from one sample in a study of regulatory T cells in long-lasting Graves disease. Sample time point: persistent/refractory GD, antithyroid drugs over 5 years with positive TRAb. Extracted RNA from PBMCs served as the source of the TCR library. CDR3 regions were amplified by Arm-PCR using iRepertoire HTBI primers to build TCR beta libraries. TCRdb re-called the multiplex PCR reads with MiXCR, one entry per CDR3 protein. Of 300,000 to 500,000 distinct CDR3 sequences listed, less than 25% are singletons. Material: peripheral blood mononuclear cells (PBMCs), obtained when the disease was refractory, from a patient treated with antithyroid drugs. These receptors all come from a female donor with Graves disease.

This clonotype was counted between two and nine times. This sequence joins TRBV5-1 and TRBJ2-2, with TRBD1 identical over 8 bases. This CDR3 contains 13 residues. Germline V gene lookup returns CDR1 SGHRS and CDR2 YFSETQ. The V gene end was trimmed by 9 bases and the J gene end by 2 bases; junction bases not matched to a gene: 3. In DNA, the CDR3 is TGCGCCATACAGGGGGAAAACACCGGGGAGCTGTTTTTT. Its translation is CAIQGENTGELFF.

This clonotype has at least ten counts. This sequence joins TRBV27 and TRBJ2-7; weak D call: TRBD1 (6 bases). CDR1 and CDR2 (germline): MNHEY, SMNVEV (reference sequence). Trimming stripped 3 bases from V and 6 bases from J, with 15 bases between. The CDR3 spans 14 residues. The CDR3 nucleotides read TGTGCCAGCAGTTTTCTTACAGGGAGTACCGAGCAGTACTTC. It specifies CASSFLTGSTEQYF.

This sequence joins TRBV12-3 or TRBV12-4 and TRBJ2-7; 8 bases align to TRBD2. CDR3 length: 16 residues. The ends lost 2 bases at V and 7 bases at J; junction bases unmatched: 13. As DNA, the CDR3 is TGTGCCAGCAGTTTATCCCAGCGGGAGAAGGATCGGGAGCAGTACTTC. Amino acid sequence: CASSLSQREKDREQYF.

This clonotype has only a few counts. The V call is TRBV24-1, the J call TRBJ2-7, with 9 bases fitting TRBD1. The CDR3 contains 15 residues. Trimming removed 3 bases from V and 2 bases from J; junction bases left unmatched: 4. Germline CDR1 KGHDR, CDR2 SFDVKD. CDR3 DNA: TGTGCCACCAGTGATGGGGGACAGGGAGCCTACGAGCAGTACTTC. Its protein is CATSDGGQGAYEQYF.

This clonotype was recorded many times. The chain is built from TRBV6-1 and TRBJ2-7; D uncertain. The CDR3 extends over 15 amino acids. V lost 5 bases, J lost 6 bases, and 20 bases lay in between. Germline assignment: CDR1 MNHNS and CDR2 SASEGT. The CDR3 DNA reads as TGTGCCAGCAGTCTGATACCGACGGATCCGGGCGAGCAGTACTTC. Translating gives CASSLIPTDPGEQYF.

This clonotype appeared a few times. A junction end diverges from the germline sequence, so it may reflect a read error. The gene calls are TRBV7-2 and TRBJ1-5, with D possibly being TRBD1 (5 bases). Germline loops: CDR1 SGHTA, CDR2 FQGNSA. This CDR3 comprises 13 residues. The CDR3 DNA sequence: TGTGCCAGCAGTCTAATACAGGATCAACCCCAGCATTTT. Its translation: CASSLIQDQPQHF.

V is TRBV13 and J is TRBJ2-1; tentatively, D is TRBD2 (6 bases). The length of the CDR3 is 13 residues. Germline V gives CDR1 PRHDT, CDR2 FYEKMQ (reference sequence). V lost 5 bases and J lost 9, with 14 bases in between. The CDR3 nucleotides read TGTGCCAGCAGCCCCGACCGGGGAGGTGAGCAGTTCTTC. This translates into CASSPDRGGEQFF.

The V call is TRBV29-1, the J call TRBJ2-2; tentative D call: TRBD2 (5 bases). The CDR3 has 12 amino acids. CDR1 and CDR2 (germline): SQVTM, ANQGSEA. Trimming took 8 bases from V and 6 from J, leaving 13 bases between them. CDR3 coding DNA: TGCAGCACCGAGGGTCCGGCCGGGGAGCTGTTTTTT. This codes for CSTEGPAGELFF.

The V call is TRBV19, the J call TRBJ1-1; D perhaps matches TRBD1 (5 bases). Trimming pared 0 bases from V and 1 base from J, leaving 12 bases between. CDR3 length: 16 residues. Germline-derived CDR1 and CDR2 are LNHDA and SQIVND (reference sequence). The CDR3 spells CASSIDRSGPNTEAFF. The CDR3 nucleotides are TGTGCCAGTAGTATAGATCGGTCAGGGCCGAACACTGAAGCTTTCTTT.

This clonotype was detected many times. The chain employs TRBV29-1 and TRBJ2-7; TRBD2 matches 11 bases. The trim removed 6 bases at V and 6 bases at J, leaving 16 bases unmatched. Looked up from germline, CDR1 is SQVTM and CDR2 is ANQGSEA. The CDR3 sequence is 16 residues long. CDR3: CSVLAGGHAPRGEQYF. In DNA form, the CDR3 reads TGCAGCGTGCTAGCGGGAGGCCACGCACCCAGGGGCGAGCAGTACTTC.

This clonotype was detected a few times. The V gene is TRBV9, the J gene TRBJ2-7; 11 nucleotides line up with TRBD2. The length of the CDR3 is 15 residues. Trimming took 3 bases from V and 6 from J; bases not matched to a gene: 8. In germline, CDR1 is SGDLS, CDR2 YYNGEE. CDR3 protein: CASSALGLAGGEQYF. CDR3 nucleotides: TGTGCCAGCAGCGCCCTGGGGCTAGCGGGAGGCGAGCAGTACTTC.

The sample holds many counts of this clonotype. The genes are TRBV28 and TRBJ2-7; D is possibly TRBD1 (5 bases). Trimming cost V 6 bases and J 2 bases, with 14 bases left between them. CDR3 length equals 14 residues. The germline V gene encodes CDR1 MDHEN and CDR2 SYDVKM. The CDR3 spells CASSQTGRAYEQYF. The CDR3 nucleotides read TGTGCCAGCAGCCAAACAGGTCGCGCCTACGAGCAGTACTTC.

CDR3 region: CASSLSTGDISYEQYF. The CDR3 coding sequence is TGTGCCAGCAGTTTATCGACAGGGGACATCTCCTACGAGCAGTACTTC. The chain has TRBV27 and TRBJ2-7; TRBD1 agrees at 8 bases. This CDR3 is built from 16 residues. Trimming took 0 bases from V and 0 from J; bases not matched to a gene: 4. CDR1 MNHEY and CDR2 SMNVEV come from the germline V gene (reference sequence).

A few counts support this clonotype. The chain has TRBV27 and TRBJ2-7; a weak D match, TRBD1 (5 bases). Trimming removed 7 bases from V and 6 bases from J, with 28 bases in between. Germline CDR1 is MNHEY and CDR2 is SMNVEV (reference sequence). CDR3 length: 17 residues. The CDR3 DNA reads TGTGCCAGCACTACTTTGGGGCAAGGGCTTCGACCGGGCGAGCAGTACTTC. As protein: CASTTLGQGLRPGEQYF.

Comments on this clonotype: One end of the junction fails to match germline, which may point to a read error. The chain uses TRBV6-2 or TRBV6-3 and TRBJ2-2; possibly TRBD1 or TRBD2 for D (5 bases each). This CDR3 is built from 16 residues. Germline assignment: CDR1 MNHEY and CDR2 SVGEGT. In DNA form, the CDR3 reads TGTGCCAGCAGTGACTCGGGACCCCCCCACACCGGGGAGCTGTTTTTT. This gives the protein CASSDSGPPHTGELFF.

The sample holds a few counts of this clonotype. This sequence joins TRBV6-2 or TRBV6-3 and TRBJ2-7, with D perhaps assigned TRBD1 or TRBD2 (6 bases each). The germline CDR1 and CDR2 sequences are MNHEY and SVGEGT. V dropped 0 bases and J dropped 2 bases, with 11 bases sitting between them. CDR3 length: 15 residues. CDR3 coding DNA: TGTGCCAGCAGTTACTCGGGGGGACACCCCTACGAGCAGTACTTC. Residues: CASSYSGGHPYEQYF.

This clonotype was seen a few times. The V call is TRBV6-1, the J call TRBJ1-1; D is unresolved. The ends were cut back, 9 bases at V and 1 base at J, with 12 bases in the middle. CDR3 length: 13 residues. The germline V gene has CDR1 MNHNS and CDR2 SASEGT. The CDR3 loop is CASEDRANTEAFF. The CDR3 coding sequence is TGTGCCAGTGAGGACCGAGCGAACACTGAAGCTTTCTTT.

This clonotype was counted between two and nine times. The genes are TRBV27 and TRBJ2-2, with 8 bases fitting TRBD2. The V gene's germline CDR1 is MNHEY and CDR2 SMNVEV (reference sequence). The ends lost 5 bases at V and 7 bases at J; junction bases unmatched: 12. The CDR3 loop spans 16 amino acids. The CDR3 reads CASSPSTGLAGGELFF. The CDR3 coding sequence is TGTGCCAGCAGTCCCTCCACCGGACTAGCCGGCGGGGAGCTGTTTTTT.

The chain joins TRBV19 to TRBJ1-4; 10 positions match TRBD1. With 6 bases clipped from V and 3 bases from J, the junction kept 7 bases outside the gene matches. The germline V gene has CDR1 LNHDA and CDR2 SQIVND (reference sequence). The CDR3 length is 16 residues. This chain's CDR3 is CASRMTGGIANEKLFF. The CDR3 DNA reads TGTGCCAGTAGGATGACAGGGGGCATCGCTAATGAAAAACTGTTTTTT.

This clonotype was seen ten or more times. The chain employs TRBV7-9 and TRBJ2-7, with 7 bases lining up with TRBD2. CDR3 length: 15 residues. Looked up from germline, CDR1 is SEHNR and CDR2 is FQNEAQ (reference sequence). The V and J ends lost 4 bases and 3 bases, in that order; junction bases with no gene match: 9. Here the CDR3 DNA reads TGTGCCAGCAGCTCTTTAGAGAGCGGGATCTACGAGCAGTACTTC. It encodes CASSSLESGIYEQYF.

This clonotype was seen at least ten times. J is TRBJ2-7 and V is TRBV6-1; 7 bases align to TRBD1. The V and J ends lost 7 bases and 4 bases, in that order; junction bases with no gene match: 4. The CDR3 length is 12 residues. Germline CDR1 is MNHNS and CDR2 is SASEGT. The CDR3 region is CASTRGQYEQYF. CDR3 in DNA: TGTGCCAGCACCAGGGGACAGTACGAGCAGTACTTC.

This clonotype was detected many times. The chain combines TRBV20-1 with TRBJ2-7, with 7 nucleotides matching TRBD1. From germline, CDR1 is DFQATT and CDR2 SNEGSKA (reference sequence). The J segment lost 5 bases and the V segment lost 5 bases, leaving 0 bases of the junction unmatched. The CDR3 extends over 10 amino acids. In nucleotides, the CDR3 is TGCAGTGCTGGACAGGACGAGCAGTACTTC. It codes for CSAGQDEQYF.

The sample holds a few counts of this clonotype. The chain has TRBV6-5 and TRBJ1-2, with D possibly matching TRBD1 (5 bases). Germline CDR1 is MNHEY and CDR2 is SVGAGI. Trimming stripped 2 bases from V and 5 bases from J, with 9 bases between. The CDR3 has 13 residues. CDR3 in amino acids: CASSYHGAYGYTF. Here the CDR3 DNA reads TGTGCCAGCAGTTACCATGGGGCTTATGGCTACACCTTC.

This clonotype was found a few times. The chain uses TRBV19 and TRBJ1-5; D is uncertain. The CDR3 runs 13 residues. Per the germline V gene, CDR1 is LNHDA and CDR2 is SQIVND (reference sequence). V lost 8 bases to trimming and J lost 0 bases, with 8 bases between them. CDR3 DNA sequence: TGTGCCAGTGCAGACGTTAGCAATCAGCCCCAGCATTTT. Its protein is CASADVSNQPQHF.

There are many counts of this clonotype. The genes are TRBV6-4 and TRBJ1-5, with a possible D match to TRBD1 (6 bases). Between the trimmed V and J ends, which lost 3 bases and 8 bases, there was a span of 23 bases. CDR1 is MRHNA and CDR2 is SNTAGT in the germline V gene. The CDR3 totals 17 residues. CDR3 nucleotides: TGTGCCAGCAGTGATCCTGGGGACACCGAGGATCGGAAGCCCCAGCATTTT. It codes for CASSDPGDTEDRKPQHF.

The chain is built from TRBV19 and TRBJ1-5; 8 positions agree with TRBD1. Germline V gene sequence: CDR1 LNHDA, CDR2 SQIVND (reference sequence). This CDR3 comprises 15 residues. Trimming took 4 bases from V and 4 from J; bases not matched to a gene: 6. The CDR3 protein is CASSRAGQGNQPQHF. In DNA, the CDR3 is TGTGCCAGTAGTAGAGCCGGACAGGGAAATCAGCCCCAGCATTTT.

Notes on this clonotype: Sequence at one end of the junction differs from germline and may be a read error. This sequence joins TRBV7-2 and TRBJ1-3; perhaps TRBD1 as D (5 bases). The CDR3 covers 15 residues. In germline, CDR1 is SGHTA, CDR2 FQGNSA. This CDR3 is CASSSDISSGNTIYF. The CDR3, as DNA: TGTGCCAGCAGCTCGGACATTAGCTCTGGAAACACTATATATTTT.

The J gene is TRBJ2-3, the V gene TRBV3-1, with 11 positions matching TRBD2. Germline V lookup: CDR1 LGHDT, CDR2 YNNKEL (reference sequence). The CDR3 has 16 residues. V was clipped by 4 bases and J by 0 bases; unmatched bases: 3. CDR3 nucleotide sequence: TGTGCCAGCAGCCCAGCTAGCGGGGGGAGCACAGATACGCAGTATTTT. The encoded protein is CASSPASGGSTDTQYF.

This chain uses TRBV6-1 with TRBJ1-5; TRBD1 might be the D (5 bases). With 6 bases removed from V and 5 bases from J, the gap between germline ends came to 14 bases. This CDR3 spans 14 amino acids. Per germline, CDR1 MNHNS and CDR2 SASEGT. The CDR3: CASSWDQGDQPQHF. As DNA, the CDR3 is TGTGCCAGCAGCTGGGATCAGGGCGATCAGCCCCAGCATTTT.

This clonotype appeared a single time. A much bigger clone sits one base away, suggesting this may be a read error. V and J are TRBV12-3 or TRBV12-4 and TRBJ2-2; TRBD1 matches 10 bases. The V gene end was trimmed by 6 bases and the J gene end by 7 bases; junction bases not matched to a gene: 11. This CDR3 region has 16 residues. The CDR3 DNA follows: TGTGCCAGCAGCCCTATCTTCGGGACAGGGGACGGGGAGCTGTTTTTT. It is translated as CASSPIFGTGDGELFF.

This clonotype was counted at least ten times. The chain joins TRBV2 to TRBJ2-5; tentatively, D is TRBD1 (5 bases). The CDR3 length is 16 residues. Germline V lookup: CDR1 SNHLY, CDR2 FYNNEI. V shed 2 bases and J shed 5 bases, with 18 bases lying between them. CDR3 amino acids: CASSEILESKGETQYF. CDR3 DNA sequence: TGTGCCAGCAGTGAAATTTTGGAATCCAAGGGGGAGACCCAGTACTTC.